The 10 T cell receptor beta chains below come from one sample, sequenced in a study of beta chain features in type 1 diabetes. Reverse transcription of all isolated RNA meant that expressed TCRB transcripts were sequenced. Using immunoSEQ multiplex PCR, the repertoire was profiled, and TCRdb retains in-frame clones only, with some absent. Among approximately 150,000 clones listed, over 9.5% were seen once. The specimen sequenced was naive CD4+ T cells from blood. The receptors originated from a young man in good health.

The V call is TRBV30, the J call TRBJ2-5; possible D gene TRBD1, 7 bases. The CDR3 totals 13 residues. Per the germline V gene, CDR1 is GTSNPN and CDR2 is SVGIG (reference sequence). Trimming stripped 5 bases from V and 4 bases from J, with 14 bases between. CDR3 amino acids: CAWENRGGETQYF. The CDR3 region has the DNA TGTGCCTGGGAGAACAGGGGAGGAGAGACCCAGTACTTC.

The chain is built from TRBV14 and TRBJ2-7; tentative D call: TRBD1 (6 bases). CDR1 is SGHDN, CDR2 FVKESK, per germline. The CDR3 runs to 15 residues. Trimming removed 4 bases at V and 0 bases at J, with 13 bases between. The CDR3 sequence is CASSRLGASSYEQYF. The CDR3 DNA sequence: TGTGCCAGCAGCCGTCTGGGGGCCTCCTCCTACGAGCAGTACTTC.

The sample holds a few counts of this clone. The chain is built from TRBV5-4 and TRBJ2-3; D remains unclear. The CDR3 has 15 amino acids. V lost 0 bases and J 0 bases, leaving 8 bases between the germline ends. Germline CDR1 and CDR2: SGHNT and YYREEE (reference sequence). For the CDR3, the DNA is TGTGCCAGCAGCTTGGCGGAGCCGAGCACAGATACGCAGTATTTT. Encoded protein: CASSLAEPSTDTQYF.

The rearrangement joins TRBV4-2 to TRBJ1-6, with D possibly TRBD1 on 6 matching bases. CDR1 LGHNA and CDR2 YNFKEQ come from the germline V gene. This CDR3 is built from 18 residues. Trimming left V 5 bases short and J 8 bases short, with 25 bases between. The CDR3 loop reads CASSGRDTKRGRDSPLHF. The DNA of the CDR3 is TGTGCCAGCAGCGGCCGGGACACTAAAAGGGGCCGGGATTCACCCCTCCACTTT.

The genes are TRBV4-3 and TRBJ2-1; a weak D match, TRBD2 (5 bases). Trimming left V 0 bases short and J 0 bases short, with 12 bases between. Germline CDR1 is LGHNA and CDR2 is YSLEER. The CDR3 spans 17 residues. CDR3: CASSQERAYSSYNEQFF. In DNA form, the CDR3 reads TGCGCCAGCAGCCAAGAGAGGGCTTATAGCTCCTACAATGAGCAGTTCTTC.

A few counts support this clone. In DNA, the CDR3 is TGTGCCAGCAGTAAAGGGGGGGCCCGTCCCTTTTACGAGCAGTACTTC. Translated: CASSKGGARPFYEQYF. The chain combines TRBV27 with TRBJ2-7, with a possible D match to TRBD2 (7 bases). Germline V gives CDR1 MNHEY, CDR2 SMNVEV (reference sequence). This CDR3 comprises 16 residues. The V and J ends lost 5 bases and 4 bases respectively, with 21 bases between them.

The table lists this clone with a few counts. This rearrangement joins TRBV19 to TRBJ2-7, with a tentative D call TRBD2 (5 bases). Germline-derived CDR1 and CDR2 are LNHDA and SQIVND (reference sequence). The CDR3 loop spans 14 amino acids. The germline V and J ends were trimmed by 4 bases and 2 bases, with 12 bases remaining between them. CDR3 in DNA: TGTGCCAGTAGTACCTCGGGGTTTCCCTACGAGCAGTACTTC. This sequence encodes CASSTSGFPYEQYF.

This clone was seen many times. CDR3 nucleotide sequence: TGTGCCAGCAGGCAAGCACTAGGTGTCGAGACCCAGTACTTC. It specifies CASRQALGVETQYF. The J gene is TRBJ2-5, the V gene TRBV7-6; maybe TRBD2 (5 bases). The V gene's germline CDR1 is SGHVS and CDR2 FNYEAQ. Trimming left V 6 bases short and J 5 bases short, with 16 bases between. The CDR3 is 14 amino acids.

The genes are TRBV10-3 and TRBJ1-2; D possibly corresponds to TRBD1 (5 bases). Germline V gene lookup returns CDR1 ENHRY and CDR2 SYGVKD. The CDR3 is 13 amino acids. The ends were cut back, 7 bases at V and 6 bases at J, with 15 bases in the middle. The CDR3 nucleotides read TGTGCCATCAAATTACAGGAGCGAAATGGCTACACCTTC. Residues: CAIKLQERNGYTF.

The chain recombines TRBV6-5 with TRBJ1-2; tentatively, D is TRBD1 (5 bases). This CDR3 is built from 13 residues. The V gene's germline CDR1 is MNHEY and CDR2 SVGAGI. Trimming pared 5 bases from V and 2 bases from J, leaving 9 bases between. The CDR3 DNA follows: TGTGCCAGCAGTGCCGACAGCAACTATGGCTACACCTTC. Residues: CASSADSNYGYTF.